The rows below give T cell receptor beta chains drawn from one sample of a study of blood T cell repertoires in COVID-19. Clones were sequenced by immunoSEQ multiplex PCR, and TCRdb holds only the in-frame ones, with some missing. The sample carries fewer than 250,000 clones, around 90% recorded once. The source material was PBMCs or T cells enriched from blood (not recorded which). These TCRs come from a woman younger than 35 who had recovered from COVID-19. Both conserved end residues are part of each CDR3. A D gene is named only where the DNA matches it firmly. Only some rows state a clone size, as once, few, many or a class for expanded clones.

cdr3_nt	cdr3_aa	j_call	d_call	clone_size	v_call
TGTGCCAGCAGTCCCGCAGGGTACGAGCAGTACTTC	CASSPAGYEQYF	TRBJ2-7	NA	NA	TRBV12-3/TRBV12-4
TGTGCCAGCTCACGGGGACAGTTCGATAACAATGGCTACACCTTC	CASSRGQFDNNGYTF	TRBJ1-2	TRBD1	NA	TRBV18
TGCGCCAGCAGCCTAAACCCTATTTCTAATGAAAAACTGTTTTTT	CASSLNPISNEKLFF	TRBJ1-4	NA	few	TRBV5-1
TGCGCCAGCAGCTTGGTTGGGGGGTCTCACGGGACTTCACCCCTCCACTTT	CASSLVGGSHGTSPLHF	TRBJ1-6	NA	NA	TRBV5-1
TGTGCCAGTAGTATTGGGGCGGGGGGGCACAATGAGCAGTTCTTC	CASSIGAGGHNEQFF	TRBJ2-1	TRBD2	NA	TRBV19
TGTGCCAGTAGTATAGATGGGACAGGGAATCCGGGGGAGCAGTACTTC	CASSIDGTGNPGEQYF	TRBJ2-7	TRBD1	NA	TRBV19
TGCGCCAGCAGCCATAGGACAGGGGGCAACCAGCCCCAGCATTTT	CASSHRTGGNQPQHF	TRBJ1-5	TRBD1	NA	TRBV4-1
TGTGCCAGCAGCTCAGACAGACACATTATGAACACTGAAGCTTTCTTT	CASSSDRHIMNTEAFF	TRBJ1-1	NA	NA	TRBV5-6
TGTGCCAGCAGCTTGACTAGCGGGGGGGCGACGAGCTACAATGAGCAGTTCTTC	CASSLTSGGATSYNEQFF	TRBJ2-1	TRBD2	NA	TRBV5-4
TGTGCCAGCAGTTATGGGACAGGCAGGGGAAACACCATATATTTT	CASSYGTGRGNTIYF	TRBJ1-3	TRBD1	NA	TRBV6-5
TGTGCCTGGAGTGCTTCCGTCCCCGGGGAGCTGTTTTTT	CAWSASVPGELFF	TRBJ2-2	NA	NA	TRBV30
TGTGCCACCAGTGAAACAACAGGGAGCGGCACCGGGGAGCTGTTTTTT	CATSETTGSGTGELFF	TRBJ2-2	NA	NA	TRBV24-1
TGTGCCAGCAGTTTGTGGAACCCTCTTAGGATTACTGCGGGGGGGACATGGAATGAGCAGTTCTTC	CASSLWNPLRITAGGTWNEQFF	TRBJ2-1	TRBD2	NA	TRBV28
TGCGCCAGCAGTGACGGGTTATCCTACGAGCAGTACTTC	CASSDGLSYEQYF	TRBJ2-7	NA	NA	TRBV10-2
TGTGCCAGCAGCTTAGCTGGGGGGGTTTCACCCCTCCACTTT	CASSLAGGVSPLHF	TRBJ1-6	NA	NA	TRBV7-9
TGTGCTAGTGGTTTGCTCGGGGGGGAAAAACTGTTTTTT	CASGLLGGEKLFF	TRBJ1-4	NA	NA	TRBV12-5
TGTGCCAGCAGCTGGAGCCGGGACAGAAACTACGAGCAGTACTTC	CASSWSRDRNYEQYF	TRBJ2-7	TRBD1	NA	TRBV5-4
TGTGCCATCAGTACCCTAGGACAGGGGAACACTGAAGCTTTCTTT	CAISTLGQGNTEAFF	TRBJ1-1	TRBD1	NA	TRBV10-3
TGTGCCAGTCGCCCTGGGGGGGGAGTCAACTATGGCTACACCTTC	CASRPGGGVNYGYTF	TRBJ1-2	NA	NA	TRBV19
TGTGCCAGCACTAGCGGGGGGGCCCTTGAGCAGTTCTTC	CASTSGGALEQFF	TRBJ2-1	TRBD2	NA	TRBV2
TGCAGCGGGAACCGGGACAGGGGCTACAATGAGCAGTTCTTC	CSGNRDRGYNEQFF	TRBJ2-1	TRBD1	NA	TRBV29-1
TGTGCCAGCAGTGACTCGCTAGCGGGGGAAACCGGGGAGCTGTTTTTT	CASSDSLAGETGELFF	TRBJ2-2	TRBD2	NA	TRBV6-4
TGTGCCAGCAGCGCTAGTCAGAAGGACACTGAAGCTTTCTTT	CASSASQKDTEAFF	TRBJ1-1	NA	NA	TRBV7-3
TGTGCCTGGAGTGTGGGGGGTGGTGGAAACACCATATATTTT	CAWSVGGGGNTIYF	TRBJ1-3	NA	NA	TRBV30
TGTGCCAGCAGTGGGCCGGGATATAGCAATCAGCCCCAGCATTTT	CASSGPGYSNQPQHF	TRBJ1-5	NA	few	TRBV2
TGTGCCAGTAGTATCGCCCGGGACAGGGGCCAGGCAACTAATGAAAAACTGTTTTTT	CASSIARDRGQATNEKLFF	TRBJ1-4	TRBD1	NA	TRBV19
TGTGCCAGCAGTCAGAATCGGGGAGTCACTGAAGCTTTCTTT	CASSQNRGVTEAFF	TRBJ1-1	NA	NA	TRBV27
TGCGCCAGCAGCCAACGACGGATCCCTAGTAATTCACCCCTCCACTTT	CASSQRRIPSNSPLHF	TRBJ1-6	NA	NA	TRBV4-1
TGTGCCATCAGAGGCGAAGAGGGACTAGCGGCCCACAATGAGCAGTTCTTC	CAIRGEEGLAAHNEQFF	TRBJ2-1	TRBD2	NA	TRBV10-3
TGTGCCACCTGGAGGGCACCTAACTATGGCTACACCTTC	CATWRAPNYGYTF	TRBJ1-2	NA	NA	TRBV28
TGTGCCAGCAGCGAGACAGGGGAGGCCTATGGCTACACCTTC	CASSETGEAYGYTF	TRBJ1-2	TRBD1	NA	TRBV7-6
TGTGCCAGCAGTCCACAGGGAAACACTGAAGCTTTCTTT	CASSPQGNTEAFF	TRBJ1-1	NA	NA	TRBV2
TGTGCCAGCATAACAGGGGCCCCTGGGGCCAACGTCCTGACTTTC	CASITGAPGANVLTF	TRBJ2-6	TRBD1	NA	TRBV28
TGTGCCAGCAGGCCTCAGGGGGTGTCTAACTATGGCTACACCTTC	CASRPQGVSNYGYTF	TRBJ1-2	TRBD1	NA	TRBV2
TGTGCCAGCAGCTCCAGGGGTGGGGGTAACACTGAAGCTTTCTTT	CASSSRGGGNTEAFF	TRBJ1-1	NA	NA	TRBV7-9
TGTGCTAGTGGTTTTTATGGCGGGGGGGCCTGGGAGCAGTTCTTC	CASGFYGGGAWEQFF	TRBJ2-1	TRBD2	NA	TRBV12-5
TGTGCCACCAGTTCGGCTGGGAACAGGGAGACCCAGTACTTC	CATSSAGNRETQYF	TRBJ2-5	NA	NA	TRBV24-1
TGTGCCAGCAGCTTACTAGCGGGGGGGCCCGGGGTTTCAGATACGCAGTATTTT	CASSLLAGGPGVSDTQYF	TRBJ2-3	TRBD2	NA	TRBV7-6
TGTGCCTGGAGTGTTCTTGGGGGCCGGGCGGCTTTCTTT	CAWSVLGGRAAFF	TRBJ1-1	NA	NA	TRBV30
TGTGCCAGCAGCGTCTACAGTAGCTCCTACGAGCAGTACTTC	CASSVYSSSYEQYF	TRBJ2-7	NA	NA	TRBV9
TGTGCCAGCATAGAGGGAATAGCGGGGGGCCGGGGCGAGCAGTACTTC	CASIEGIAGGRGEQYF	TRBJ2-7	TRBD2	NA	TRBV2
TGCGCCAGCAGAGGTTACGCAGGGAGGGTAAACTATGGCTACACCTTC	CASRGYAGRVNYGYTF	TRBJ1-2	NA	NA	TRBV5-1
TGCGCCAGCAGCAAGGACAGGGGGCGTTTTCGGAGGAACACTGAAGCTTTCTTT	CASSKDRGRFRRNTEAFF	TRBJ1-1	TRBD1	NA	TRBV5-1
TGTGCCAGCACCCCAGGACAGGGTTCCGAAAAACTGTTTTTT	CASTPGQGSEKLFF	TRBJ1-4	TRBD1	NA	TRBV28
TGTGCCAGCAGCCAACAGGGGATTGGAGATACGCAGTATTTT	CASSQQGIGDTQYF	TRBJ2-3	TRBD1	NA	TRBV7-6
TGTGCCAGTAGCACCGGGACTCCTCAAATTGTGGGAGCCAAAAACATTCAGTACTTC	CASSTGTPQIVGAKNIQYF	TRBJ2-4	NA	NA	TRBV19
TGTGCCAGCAGTGGCGCGGCGAATACGCAGTATTTT	CASSGAANTQYF	TRBJ2-3	NA	NA	TRBV7-6
TGTGCCAGCTCCCAAGGGGGGGGCACCTCACCCCTCCACTTT	CASSQGGGTSPLHF	TRBJ1-6	NA	NA	TRBV3-1/TRBV3-2
TGCGCCAGCAGCGGGCAGGGGGCAGGTGAAAAACTGTTTTTT	CASSGQGAGEKLFF	TRBJ1-4	TRBD1	NA	TRBV5-1
TGCGCCAGCAGCCAAGATTATAGCAATCAGCCCCAGCATTTT	CASSQDYSNQPQHF	TRBJ1-5	NA	NA	TRBV4-1
TGTGCCACCAGTGATCCCAACAGGGAAACGTCCTCAGGCTACACCTTC	CATSDPNRETSSGYTF	TRBJ1-2	NA	NA	TRBV24-1
TGTGCCAGCAGCCCTGGACAGGGTGAAGGGCAGTACTTC	CASSPGQGEGQYF	TRBJ2-7	TRBD1	NA	TRBV5-4
TGTGCCAGCAGCAAAAGCGGGGGGGCGGGTGAGCAGTACTTC	CASSKSGGAGEQYF	TRBJ2-7	TRBD2	NA	TRBV3-1/TRBV3-2
TGTGCCAGCACCGTGGGGACAGGGAGGTCCTACGAGCAGTACTTC	CASTVGTGRSYEQYF	TRBJ2-7	TRBD1	NA	TRBV14